The rows below give T cell receptor beta chains drawn from one sample of a study of blood T cells in healthy people across ages. MiXCR, applied by TCRdb to the 5' RACE reads, yields one record per CDR3 protein. The sample holds 700,000 or so distinct CDR3 sequences, 20% to 25% seen once. The sample comprised blood. These receptors were taken from a man aged 65-85 years in good health. Each CDR3 is given with its conserved first and last residue. D genes are given only for firm matches. Size is stated for part of the rows, as once, few or many counts, or as a class when the clone is expanded.

V gene	clone size	D gene	J gene	CDR3 protein	CDR3 DNA
TRBV5-4	-	-	TRBJ2-7	CASSLDSGSSYEQYF	TGTGCCAGCAGCTTGGACAGTGGAAGTTCGTACGAGCAGTACTTC
TRBV28	-	-	TRBJ2-2	CASSLTHTGELFF	TGTGCCAGCAGTTTGACCCACACCGGGGAGCTGTTTTTT
TRBV5-1	few	TRBD2	TRBJ2-3	CASKFGTSGGATDTQYF	TGCGCCAGCAAATTCGGGACTAGCGGGGGAGCCACAGATACGCAGTATTTT
TRBV19	-	-	TRBJ1-2	CASSMAGGNYGYTF	TGTGCCAGTAGTATGGCTGGGGGCAATTATGGCTACACCTTC
TRBV7-6	many	-	TRBJ2-2	CASSLNTGELFF	TGTGCCAGCAGCTTAAACACCGGGGAGCTGTTTTTT
TRBV29-1	-	TRBD1	TRBJ1-1	CSAQDRPNTEAFF	TGCAGCGCCCAGGACAGGCCTAACACTGAAGCTTTCTTT
TRBV2	-	-	TRBJ1-4	CASRTENEKLFF	TGTGCCAGCAGAACGGAAAATGAAAAACTGTTTTTT
TRBV5-1	-	-	TRBJ2-6	CASSSGAPPGANVLTF	TGCGCCAGCAGCTCGGGGGCCCCCCCTGGGGCCAACGTCCTGACTTTC
TRBV3-1	-	-	TRBJ2-7	CASSQSRVGEQYF	TGTGCCAGCAGCCAATCCCGGGTGGGCGAGCAGTACTTC
TRBV5-6	few	-	TRBJ2-5	CASSLATGFFETQYF	TGTGCCAGCAGCTTGGCGACGGGCTTCTTTGAGACCCAGTACTTC
TRBV28	-	-	TRBJ2-3	CASSPLGGDRTDTQYF	TGTGCCAGCAGCCCGTTAGGTGGGGACCGCACAGATACGCAGTATTTT
TRBV9	-	TRBD2	TRBJ2-1	CASSAGTKYNEQFF	TGTGCCAGCAGCGCAGGGACTAAGTACAATGAGCAGTTCTTC
TRBV5-1	-	-	TRBJ2-3	CASRTTVFGGRSTDTQYF	TGCGCCAGCAGAACCACGGTTTTTGGGGGCCGTAGCACAGATACGCAGTATTTT
TRBV4-1	few	TRBD1	TRBJ1-6	CASSADTGTGNSPLHF	TGCGCCAGCAGCGCCGATACCGGGACAGGAAATTCACCCCTCCACTTT
TRBV4-3	-	-	TRBJ2-5	CASSQVYGQETQYF	TGCGCCAGCAGCCAAGTGTACGGCCAAGAGACCCAGTACTTC
TRBV6-6	-	TRBD1	TRBJ1-5	CASTRGQSRNQPQHF	TGTGCCAGCACCCGGGGACAGTCCCGCAATCAGCCCCAGCATTTT
TRBV6-1	few	-	TRBJ2-3	CASSGRSGSVRGDTQYF	TGTGCCAGCAGTGGCCGGAGCGGATCTGTAAGAGGAGATACGCAGTATTTT
TRBV20-1	-	TRBD2	TRBJ2-7	CSALPGLAGGYYEQYF	TGCAGTGCTCTTCCGGGACTAGCGGGGGGCTACTACGAGCAGTACTTC
TRBV12-3/TRBV12-4	-	-	TRBJ1-1	CASSRTSMNTEAFF	TGTGCCAGCAGTAGAACGTCCATGAACACTGAAGCTTTCTTT
TRBV27	few	-	TRBJ2-6	CASQDSGANVLTF	TGTGCCTCCCAGGACTCTGGGGCCAACGTCCTGACTTTC
TRBV4-2	-	-	TRBJ2-2	CASSYDRTNTGELFF	TGTGCCAGCAGCTACGACCGGACGAACACCGGGGAGCTGTTTTTT
TRBV12-3/TRBV12-4	-	-	TRBJ1-4	CASRRGKSTNEKLFF	TGTGCCAGCAGAAGGGGGAAGTCGACTAATGAAAAACTGTTTTTT
TRBV5-1	-	-	TRBJ1-4	CASSLVSSTNEKLFF	TGCGCCAGCAGCTTGGTGTCCTCAACTAATGAAAAACTGTTTTTT
TRBV12-3/TRBV12-4	-	TRBD2	TRBJ2-5	CASSLWLAGGNQKTQYF	TGTGCCAGCAGTTTGTGGCTAGCGGGAGGCAATCAGAAGACCCAGTACTTC
TRBV11-2	-	TRBD2	TRBJ2-1	CASSLGAGGFNEQFF	TGTGCCAGCAGCTTAGGAGCGGGGGGGTTCAATGAGCAGTTCTTC
TRBV20-1	-	TRBD2	TRBJ2-2	CSARGLAGAANTGELFF	TGCAGTGCTAGAGGACTAGCGGGAGCCGCGAACACCGGGGAGCTGTTTTTT
TRBV3-1	few	TRBD2	TRBJ2-4	CASSQRTSGNNIQYF	TGTGCCAGCAGCCAACGGACTAGCGGGAATAACATTCAGTACTTC
TRBV25-1	-	-	TRBJ1-4	CASSESNRYNEKLFF	TGTGCCAGCAGTGAATCGAACCGATATAATGAAAAACTGTTTTTT
TRBV4-1	-	TRBD1	TRBJ2-3	CASSQMDRADTQYF	TGCGCCAGCAGCCAGATGGACAGGGCAGATACGCAGTATTTT
TRBV18	few	TRBD1	TRBJ1-1	CASSQDRANTEAFF	TGTGCCAGCTCCCAGGACAGGGCCAACACTGAAGCTTTCTTT
TRBV7-8	-	-	TRBJ1-1	CASSPGTMGEAFF	TGTGCCAGCAGCCCCGGGACCATGGGTGAAGCTTTCTTT
TRBV10-3	-	-	TRBJ1-2	CTISERQDYGYTF	TGTACCATCAGTGAGCGACAAGACTATGGCTACACCTTC
TRBV20-1	-	-	TRBJ2-3	CSARDLADSTDTQYF	TGCAGTGCTAGAGATCTGGCCGATAGCACAGATACGCAGTATTTT
TRBV5-1	few	TRBD2	TRBJ2-5	CASSARLAGGETQYF	TGCGCCAGCAGCGCCAGACTAGCGGGAGGAGAGACCCAGTACTTC
TRBV29-1	-	TRBD1	TRBJ1-1	CSVDNRGHTEAFF	TGCAGCGTTGATAACAGGGGGCATACTGAAGCTTTCTTT
TRBV12-3/TRBV12-4	-	-	TRBJ2-1	CASNWEHNEQFF	TGTGCCAGCAATTGGGAGCACAATGAGCAGTTCTTC
TRBV20-1	once	TRBD2	TRBJ2-7	CSARSLAGAGYEQYF	TGCAGTGCTAGATCCCTAGCGGGGGCCGGATACGAGCAGTACTTC
TRBV25-1	-	-	TRBJ1-2	CASRKGGVDYGYTF	TGTGCCAGCCGAAAGGGGGGAGTAGACTATGGCTACACCTTC
TRBV6-2/TRBV6-3	-	-	TRBJ2-1	CASDTFGQGQFF	TGTGCCAGCGACACGTTTGGACAAGGGCAGTTCTTC
TRBV6-6	-	-	TRBJ1-2	CASSPPGAHGYTF	TGTGCCAGCAGCCCCCCGGGGGCCCATGGCTACACCTTC
TRBV7-9	-	-	TRBJ1-3	CASSSSVISGNTIYF	TGTGCCAGCAGCTCAAGCGTGATTTCTGGAAACACCATATATTTT
TRBV9	-	-	TRBJ2-3	CASSVTGTSPDTQYF	TGTGCCAGCAGCGTCACCGGGACCTCCCCCGATACGCAGTATTTT
TRBV20-1	-	-	TRBJ1-1	CSARGTPYMNTEAFF	TGCAGTGCCCGTGGGACACCTTACATGAACACTGAAGCTTTCTTT
TRBV29-1	few	TRBD1	TRBJ2-1	CSADTGGAGNEQFF	TGCAGCGCTGACACAGGGGGTGCGGGCAATGAGCAGTTCTTC
TRBV7-2	-	-	TRBJ2-1	CASSSRAPIGNEQFF	TGTGCCAGCAGCAGCCGGGCTCCAATAGGCAATGAGCAGTTCTTC
TRBV12-3/TRBV12-4	many	TRBD1	TRBJ1-1	CASSFGTANTEAFF	TGTGCCAGCAGTTTCGGGACAGCCAACACTGAAGCTTTCTTT
TRBV11-2	-	-	TRBJ2-1	CASSLTSSLINEQFF	TGTGCCAGCAGCCTGACTTCCTCCTTAATAAATGAGCAGTTCTTC
TRBV27	few	-	TRBJ1-6	CASSFRAASSPLHF	TGTGCCAGCAGTTTCCGGGCCGCCAGTTCACCCCTCCACTTT
TRBV10-3	-	TRBD1	TRBJ1-1	CTISAGWDRVNTEAFF	TGTACCATCAGTGCCGGGTGGGACAGGGTGAACACTGAAGCTTTCTTT
TRBV29-1	-	-	TRBJ1-1	CSAYPGSTEAFF	TGCAGCGCCTATCCAGGGTCCACTGAAGCTTTCTTT
TRBV20-1	few	-	TRBJ2-5	CSAAETQETQYF	TGCAGTGCAGCGGAGACTCAAGAGACCCAGTACTTC
TRBV18	few	TRBD2	TRBJ2-1	CASSPSGTSGQQFF	TGTGCCAGCTCACCCTCCGGGACTAGCGGTCAGCAGTTCTTC
TRBV29-1	-	-	TRBJ2-6	CSVEVEGLLTF	TGCAGCGTTGAAGTGGAGGGCCTCCTGACTTTC